The rows below give T cell receptor beta chains drawn from one sample of a study of blood T cell repertoires in COVID-19. Here immunoSEQ multiplex PCR was the method, and the copy in TCRdb shows in-frame clones only, minus some. The data contain a few hundred thousand clones, 85% to 90% of them singletons. The sequenced material came from PBMCs or T cells enriched from blood (not recorded which). These receptors all stem from a man aged 18 to 30 who had recovered from COVID-19. The CDR3 runs from the conserved cysteine through the conserved F or W. Each record gives: D gene, V gene, J gene, clone size, CDR3 protein, CDR3 DNA. A D gene is named only where the DNA matches it firmly. Rows give clone size only sometimes, using once, few, many, or a class for an expanded clone.

>TRBD1|TRBV4-1|TRBJ2-2|-
CASSLQGTNTGELFF
TGCGCCAGCAGCCTACAGGGGACGAACACCGGGGAGCTGTTTTTT
>-|TRBV4-3|TRBJ1-5|-
CASSQEFHRGWNQPQHF
TGCGCCAGCAGCCAAGAGTTCCACCGAGGGTGGAATCAGCCCCAGCATTTT
>TRBD1|TRBV11-2|TRBJ1-1|-
CASSFQGAKAEAFF
TGTGCCAGCAGCTTCCAGGGGGCCAAGGCTGAAGCTTTCTTT
>-|TRBV28|TRBJ1-6|-
CASTEGQTNSPLHF
TGTGCCAGCACCGAAGGACAAACTAATTCACCCCTCCACTTT
>TRBD2|TRBV9|TRBJ2-7|-
CASSVDTGTSVFEQYF
TGTGCCAGCAGCGTCGATACCGGGACTAGCGTCTTCGAGCAGTACTTC
>-|TRBV7-3|TRBJ1-1|-
CASSLTVGGNTEAFF
TGTGCCAGCAGCTTAACGGTAGGGGGTAACACTGAAGCTTTCTTT
>-|TRBV18|TRBJ2-5|once
CASSPKDGVQETQYF
TGTGCCAGCTCACCCAAGGACGGGGTACAAGAGACCCAGTACTTC
>TRBD2|TRBV9|TRBJ2-7|-
CASSVGTSIHEQYF
TGTGCCAGCAGCGTAGGGACTAGCATCCACGAGCAGTACTTC
>-|TRBV19|TRBJ1-5|few
CASSLTDISYSNQPQHF
TGTGCCAGTAGTTTAACGGACATTTCTTATAGCAATCAGCCCCAGCATTTT
>-|TRBV18|TRBJ2-1|-
CASSPFEGDYNEQFF
TGTGCCAGCTCACCTTTTGAGGGGGATTACAATGAGCAGTTCTTC
>-|TRBV10-3|TRBJ1-2|-
CAIRGGGAYGYTF
TGTGCCATCCGGGGAGGGGGGGCGTATGGCTACACCTTC
>-|TRBV5-4|TRBJ1-3|-
CASSSQGSGNTIYF
TGTGCCAGCAGCTCACAGGGTTCTGGAAACACCATATATTTT
>-|TRBV18|TRBJ1-5|-
CASSSDRRNQPQHF
TGTGCCAGCTCATCGGACAGACGCAATCAGCCCCAGCATTTT
>-|TRBV30|TRBJ1-1|-
CAWSRTPPEAFF
TGTGCCTGGAGCCGGACTCCCCCTGAAGCTTTCTTT